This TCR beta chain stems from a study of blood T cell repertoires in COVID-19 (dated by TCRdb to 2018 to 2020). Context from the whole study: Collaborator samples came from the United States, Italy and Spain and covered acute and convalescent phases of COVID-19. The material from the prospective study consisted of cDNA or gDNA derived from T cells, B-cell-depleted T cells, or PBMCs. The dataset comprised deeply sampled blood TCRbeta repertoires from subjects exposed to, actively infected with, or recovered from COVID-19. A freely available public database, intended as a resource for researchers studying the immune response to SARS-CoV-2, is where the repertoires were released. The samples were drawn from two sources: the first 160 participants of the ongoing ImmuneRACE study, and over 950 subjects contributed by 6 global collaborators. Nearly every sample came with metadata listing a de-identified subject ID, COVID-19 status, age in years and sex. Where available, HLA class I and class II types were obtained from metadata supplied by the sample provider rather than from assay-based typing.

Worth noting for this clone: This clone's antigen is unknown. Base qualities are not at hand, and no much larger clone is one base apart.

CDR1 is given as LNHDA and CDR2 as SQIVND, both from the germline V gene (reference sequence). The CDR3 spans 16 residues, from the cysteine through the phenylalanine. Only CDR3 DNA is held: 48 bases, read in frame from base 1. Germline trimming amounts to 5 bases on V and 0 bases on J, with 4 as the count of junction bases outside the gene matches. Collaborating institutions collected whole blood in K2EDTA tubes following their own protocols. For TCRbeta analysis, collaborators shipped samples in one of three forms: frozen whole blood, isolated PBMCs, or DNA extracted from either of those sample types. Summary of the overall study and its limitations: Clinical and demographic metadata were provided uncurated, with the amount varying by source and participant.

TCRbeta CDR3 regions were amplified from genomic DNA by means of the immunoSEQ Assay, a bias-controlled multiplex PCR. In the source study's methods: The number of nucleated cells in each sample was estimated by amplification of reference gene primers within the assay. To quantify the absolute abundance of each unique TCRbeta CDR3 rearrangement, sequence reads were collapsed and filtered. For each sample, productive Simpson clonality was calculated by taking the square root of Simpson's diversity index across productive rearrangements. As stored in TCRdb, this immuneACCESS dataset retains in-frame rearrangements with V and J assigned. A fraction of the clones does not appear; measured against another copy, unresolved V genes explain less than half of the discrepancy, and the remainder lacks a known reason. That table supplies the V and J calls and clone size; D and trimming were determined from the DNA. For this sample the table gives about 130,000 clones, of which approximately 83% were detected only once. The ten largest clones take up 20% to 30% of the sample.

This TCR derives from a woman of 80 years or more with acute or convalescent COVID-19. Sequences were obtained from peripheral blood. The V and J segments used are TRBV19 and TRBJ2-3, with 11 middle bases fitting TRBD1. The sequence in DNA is TGTGCCAGTAGTTCAGGACAGGGGGCCAGCACAGATACGCAGTATTTT. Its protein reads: CASSSGQGASTDTQYF.